These 19 T cell receptor beta chains originate from one sample sequenced in a study of blood T cell repertoires in COVID-19. Libraries were prepared by immunoSEQ multiplex PCR; TCRdb keeps only in-frame clonotypes and omits some of them. The data contain about 110,000 clones, roughly nine tenths of them singletons. Sequenced sample: peripheral blood. Source of these receptors: a man between 35 and 55 years old with acute or convalescent COVID-19.

The rearrangement links TRBV9 to TRBJ1-2; no firm D call. There are 15 residues in the CDR3. V lost 0 bases to trimming and J lost 8 bases, with 17 bases between them. Germline loops: CDR1 SGDLS, CDR2 YYNGEE. The DNA for the CDR3 is TGTGCCAGCAGCGTAGCCCCAGAATCCAACGTCGGCTACACCTTC. Its protein is CASSVAPESNVGYTF.

The chain carries TRBV24-1 and TRBJ1-2, with 8 bases fitting TRBD1. CDR1 KGHDR and CDR2 SFDVKD come from the germline V gene. Unmatched junction bases numbered 7, after V lost 4 bases and J lost 4 bases. The CDR3 contains 15 residues. The CDR3 here is CATSESGQGSYGYTF. The DNA for the CDR3 is TGTGCCACCAGTGAGTCTGGACAGGGAAGCTATGGCTACACCTTC.

The genes are TRBV18 and TRBJ2-2; 13 positions match TRBD2. V shed 5 bases, J shed 4 bases, and the junction held 4 bases outside the gene matches. The germline V gene has CDR1 KGHSH and CDR2 LQKENI. CDR3 size: 16 residues. CDR3 in DNA: TGTGCCAGCTCATTGGGACTAGCGGGGCGCACCGGGGAGCTGTTTTTT. This sequence encodes CASSLGLAGRTGELFF.

For this clone: The sample holds other DNA sequences that translate to the same CDR3. This rearrangement joins TRBV18 to TRBJ2-2; 9 positions match TRBD1. The trim removed 3 bases at V and 7 bases at J, leaving 3 bases unmatched. Germline CDR1 is KGHSH and CDR2 is LQKENI. This CDR3 has 14 amino acids. CDR3 protein: CASSPGQGIGELFF. In nucleotides, the CDR3 is TGTGCCAGCTCACCGGGACAGGGTATCGGGGAGCTGTTTTTT. The entire variable domain, with the rest obtained from reference TRBV18 and TRBJ2-2, is as follows: NAGVMQNPRHLVRRRGQEARLRCSPMKGHSHVYWYRQLPEEGLKFMVYLQKENIIDESGMPKERFSAEFPKEGPSILRIQQVVRGDSAAYFCASSPGQGIGELFFGEGSRLTVL.

The V call is TRBV12-3 or TRBV12-4, the J call TRBJ1-1, with a weak D call TRBD1 (6 bases). The ends were cut back, 4 bases at V and 11 bases at J, with 14 bases in the middle. The CDR3 length is 12 residues. CDR3 amino acids: CASSYVTGFAFF. Written as DNA, the CDR3 is TGTGCCAGCAGTTACGTAACAGGGTTTGCTTTCTTT.

A single count supports this clone. The chain joins TRBV5-8 to TRBJ2-3; 7 positions agree with TRBD2. V lost 4 bases and J lost 0; bases outside the gene matches: 8. Germline CDR1 SGHTS, CDR2 YDEGEE. This CDR3 is 16 amino acids long. The CDR3: CASSETSPGSTDTQYF. CDR3 coding DNA: TGTGCCAGCAGCGAGACTAGCCCAGGTAGCACAGATACGCAGTATTTT.

V usage is TRBV11-3 and J usage is TRBJ1-1, with D tentatively TRBD1 (5 bases). CDR3 size: 13 residues. V was cut by 5 bases and J by 1 base, with 8 bases left in between. Germline V gives CDR1 SGHNT, CDR2 YENEEA. This CDR3 reads CASSRTGNTEAFF. The CDR3 DNA sequence: TGTGCCAGCAGCCGTACAGGGAACACTGAAGCTTTCTTT.

The chain uses TRBV6-6 and TRBJ1-1, with a possible D match to TRBD1 (5 bases). Germline CDR1 reads MNHNY; CDR2 reads SVGAGI (reference sequence). CDR3 size: 12 residues. Trimming shortened V by 7 bases and J by 8 bases, and 14 bases separated the two germline ends. CDR3 sequence (DNA): TGTGCCAGCACCAAGGGGCGGACGGAAGCTTTCTTT. Protein: CASTKGRTEAFF.

This chain uses TRBV7-2 with TRBJ2-1; D is undetermined. This CDR3 contains 17 residues. The ends were cut back, 5 bases at V and 4 bases at J, with 21 bases in the middle. Germline V gives CDR1 SGHTA, CDR2 FQGNSA. The CDR3 coding sequence is TGTGCCAGCAGCCCGGGTGGGTGGCAGCCCCCTTACAATGAGCAGTTCTTC. Translated, it gives CASSPGGWQPPYNEQFF. The entire variable domain, with the rest obtained from reference TRBV7-2 and TRBJ2-1, is as follows: GAGVSQSPSNKVTEKGKDVELRCDPISGHTALYWYRQSLGQGLEFLIYFQGNSAPDKSGLPSDRFSAERTGGSVSTLTIQRTQQEDSAVYLCASSPGGWQPPYNEQFFGPGTRLTVL.

The chain employs TRBV19 and TRBJ2-2, with TRBD2 matching over 12 bases. The CDR3 runs 16 residues. Germline values: CDR1 LNHDA, CDR2 SQIVND (reference sequence). The V segment lost 5 bases and the J segment 4 bases; nucleotides outside the gene matches: 5. The CDR3 reads CASSGSGLAGTGELFF. The CDR3 DNA is TGTGCCAGTAGTGGGTCGGGACTAGCGGGCACCGGGGAGCTGTTTTTT.

The chain joins TRBV7-2 to TRBJ2-3; D is undetermined. The CDR3 has 15 residues. V dropped 5 bases and J dropped 0 bases, with 12 bases sitting between them. Germline V gene data show CDR1 as SGHTA and CDR2 as FQGNSA. This CDR3 is CASSLLRASTDTQYF. Written as DNA, the CDR3 is TGTGCCAGCAGCCTACTACGTGCTAGCACAGATACGCAGTATTTT.

The chain has TRBV10-3 and TRBJ2-1; 7 nucleotides line up with TRBD2. CDR3 length: 18 residues. V dropped 7 bases and J dropped 8; count of bases not matched to a gene: 23. The germline gives CDR1 ENHRY, CDR2 SYGVKD. CDR3 nucleotides: TGTGCCATCAATCCCACGGGGGTGGCGGGAGCCGTGGGGGATGAGCAGTTCTTC. Residues: CAINPTGVAGAVGDEQFF.

The J gene is TRBJ1-3, the V gene TRBV5-4; TRBD1 matches at 7 bases. V dropped 4 bases and J dropped 2; count of bases not matched to a gene: 3. Germline CDR1 and CDR2: SGHNT and YYREEE (reference sequence). The CDR3 covers 14 residues. The CDR3 reads CASSPDRAGNTIYF. CDR3 DNA: TGTGCCAGCAGCCCAGACAGGGCTGGAAACACCATATATTTT.

The chain uses TRBV20-1 and TRBJ1-2; no definite D call. With 3 bases removed from V and 2 bases from J, the gap between germline ends came to 19 bases. Germline CDR1 is DFQATT and CDR2 is SNEGSKA (reference sequence). This CDR3 is built from 16 residues. CDR3 in amino acids: CSASHQSGLLNYGYTF. CDR3 sequence (DNA): TGCAGTGCTAGTCACCAAAGCGGTTTACTGAACTATGGCTACACCTTC.

J is TRBJ1-2 and V is TRBV7-2, with a possible D match to TRBD1 (5 bases). The V gene lost 2 bases and the J gene lost 0 bases, with 10 bases spanning the gap. This CDR3 is 15 amino acids long. Per the germline V gene, CDR1 is SGHTA and CDR2 is FQGNSA. CDR3 sequence: CASSLTGKANYGYTF. The CDR3 nucleotides are TGTGCCAGCAGCTTAACAGGAAAAGCTAACTATGGCTACACCTTC.

The chain employs TRBV19 and TRBJ1-5; D is uncertain. The V end lost 1 base, the J end lost 4 bases, and 8 bases lay between the germline ends. The CDR3 covers 14 residues. Germline V CDR1 and CDR2: LNHDA, SQIVND (reference sequence). The CDR3 is CASSIAPGNQPQHF. As DNA, the CDR3 is TGTGCCAGTAGTATAGCGCCGGGAAATCAGCCCCAGCATTTT.

The chain is built from TRBV7-9 and TRBJ1-1; D is perhaps TRBD1 (6 bases). Trimming removed 4 bases at V and 1 base at J, with 22 bases between. Germline V gives CDR1 SEHNR, CDR2 FQNEAQ (reference sequence). The CDR3 extends over 18 amino acids. DNA of the CDR3: TGTGCCAGCAGCTCGCCCCCGGGCAGGGGTCTTTCGAACACTGAAGCTTTCTTT. As protein: CASSSPPGRGLSNTEAFF.

CDR3 amino acids: CASSPQVTGNTIYF. The CDR3 DNA is TGTGCCAGCAGCCCGCAGGTCACTGGAAACACCATATATTTT. The chain carries TRBV9 and TRBJ1-3; D is unclear. CDR1 and CDR2 from the germline V gene are SGDLS and YYNGEE. V was pared by 4 bases and J by 2 bases, with 10 bases between. The CDR3 has 14 residues. Supplemented by reference TRBV9 and TRBJ1-3, the full variable domain reads DSGVTQTPKHLITATGQRVTLRCSPRSGDLSVYWYQQSLDQGLQFLIQYYNGEERAKGNILERFSAQQFPDLHSELNLSSLELGDSALYFCASSPQVTGNTIYFGEGSWLTVV.

The rearrangement uses TRBV4-2 and TRBJ2-5; no firm D call. Germline CDR1 is LGHNA and CDR2 is YNFKEQ. Trimming removed 1 base from V and 1 base from J, with 7 bases in between. The CDR3 is 14 residues long. The CDR3 region is CASSQAQLQETQYF. The DNA for the CDR3 is TGTGCCAGCAGCCAAGCACAGCTCCAAGAGACCCAGTACTTC.